This TCR beta chain was identified during a study of technical replicates of blood from several donors. Trimming removed 4 bases from V and 1 base from J; junction bases left unmatched: 9. This CDR3 has 17 amino acids. From germline, CDR1 is SGHNT and CDR2 YENEEA. Libraries were prepared by immunoSEQ multiplex PCR; TCRdb keeps only in-frame clonotypes and omits some of them. The sample contains over 50,000 clones, roughly 94% of which appear only once. The TCR was taken from a human donor in good health. The genes are TRBV11-3 and TRBJ2-3; 9 bases line up with TRBD2. Sequencing was done on a sample of T cells isolated from PBMCs. The CDR3 spells CASSSPVAGDGTDTQYF. In DNA form, the CDR3 reads TGTGCCAGCAGCTCGCCCGTAGCGGGGGACGGCACAGATACGCAGTATTTT.